These T cell receptor beta chains were read from a single sample in a study of T cell responses to AZD1222 COVID-19 vaccine. Here immunoSEQ multiplex PCR was the method, and the copy in TCRdb shows in-frame clones only, minus some. The data contain over 130,000 clones, about 92% of them singletons. Sequenced material: peripheral blood, taken 28 days after the second AZD1222 dose. These receptors were taken from an adult who received the AZD1222 COVID-19 vaccine. Each CDR3 is given with its conserved first and last residue. The order of the fields is V gene, D gene, clone size, J gene, CDR3 DNA, CDR3 protein. A D gene is named only where the DNA matches it firmly. Clone sizes are given selectively: once, few, many, or a class where the clone is expanded.

V: TRBV11-3; D: NA; size: NA; J: TRBJ1-1; DNA: TGTGCCAGCAGCTTAGTTCATGGCAAGAACACTGAAGCTTTCTTT; CDR3: CASSLVHGKNTEAFF
V: TRBV15; D: NA; size: NA; J: TRBJ2-5; DNA: TGTGCCACCAGTAGGGCCCGGAGAATGGAGACCCAGTACTTC; CDR3: CATSRARRMETQYF
V: TRBV19; D: NA; size: NA; J: TRBJ1-5; DNA: TGTGCCAGTACATTCTGGGCGCCGGGTCAGCCCCAGCATTTT; CDR3: CASTFWAPGQPQHF
V: TRBV18; D: NA; size: NA; J: TRBJ1-5; DNA: TGTGCCAGCTCCCGGAGCAGGGATAGCAATCAGCCCCAGCATTTT; CDR3: CASSRSRDSNQPQHF
V: TRBV10-1; D: NA; size: NA; J: TRBJ1-3; DNA: TGCGCCAGCAGTGGGACACAGACTGGAAACACCATATATTTT; CDR3: CASSGTQTGNTIYF
V: TRBV5-1; D: NA; size: NA; J: TRBJ2-2; DNA: TGCGCCAGCAGCATGGGACAGAACACCGGGGAGCTGTTTTTT; CDR3: CASSMGQNTGELFF
V: TRBV4-1; D: TRBD1; size: NA; J: TRBJ2-7; DNA: TGCGCCAGCAGCCATGGGGACAGGGGGCGAGGTTACGAGCAGTACTTC; CDR3: CASSHGDRGRGYEQYF
V: TRBV6-1; D: NA; size: NA; J: TRBJ1-2; DNA: TGTGCCAGCAGTGACGGTAACGACAAGGCCATCCATGGCTACACCTTC; CDR3: CASSDGNDKAIHGYTF
V: TRBV27; D: NA; size: NA; J: TRBJ1-5; DNA: TGTGCCAGCAGTTGGGGGGGTAGCAATCAGCCCCAGCATTTT; CDR3: CASSWGGSNQPQHF
V: TRBV4-3; D: NA; size: once; J: TRBJ2-1; DNA: TGCGCCAGCAGCCAAGACGGGTACAATGAGCAGTTCTTC; CDR3: CASSQDGYNEQFF
V: TRBV7-8; D: NA; size: once; J: TRBJ1-1; DNA: TGTGCCAGCAGCTTAGATTCGGGGGGAGAGTTGGCCCGACGGGCTTTCTTT; CDR3: CASSLDSGGELARRAFF
V: TRBV5-3; D: NA; size: NA; J: TRBJ2-7; DNA: TGTGCCAGAAGTCCCCCCCACGAGCAGTACTTC; CDR3: CARSPPHEQYF